Listed below are T cell receptor beta chains from one sample, sequenced in a study of cytomegalovirus exposure and HLA in healthy donors. The protocol was immunoSEQ multiplex PCR, while the TCRdb copy is restricted to in-frame clones and leaves out a portion. The sample shows approximately 150,000 clones, approximately 90% of them seen only once. Sample: PBMCs. The receptors here all came from a woman aged 25 to 45 in good health and CMV-seronegative. Each CDR3 is given with its conserved first and last residue.

TRBJ2-7	TRBV10-3	CAISESPYEQYF
TRBJ1-5	TRBV6-5	CASAPRGQGNQPQHF
TRBJ1-3	TRBV18	CASSPLDTPRGNTIYF
TRBJ2-5	TRBV19	CASSPRLAGVQETQYF
TRBJ2-2	TRBV28	CASRGQGEAFGELFF
TRBJ2-7	TRBV27	CASSPRTVSSYEQYF
TRBJ2-7	TRBV6-5	CASSYLAGTTYEQYF
TRBJ2-2	TRBV2	CASSVPLEREDTGELFF
TRBJ1-2	TRBV28	CASSNPGTGSYGYTF
TRBJ2-1	TRBV5-4	CASSPGQGAGNEQFF
TRBJ2-1	TRBV7-2	CASSLASGLGGEQFF
TRBJ2-7	TRBV6-5	CASSPIDRDYEQYF
TRBJ1-2	TRBV6-1	CATGHLTNYGYTF
TRBJ2-7	TRBV7-9	CASSSQEKRGLSYEQYF
TRBJ2-7	TRBV27	CASSLTSGGFYEQYF
TRBJ2-7	TRBV20-1	CSATLGEQYF
TRBJ2-5	TRBV4-1	CASSQVGQRRAGGSHETQYF
TRBJ1-3	TRBV30	CASLDWGTGNTIYF
TRBJ2-5	TRBV7-9	CASSQSQGVETQYF
TRBJ1-1	TRBV6-5	CASSRPTRGNTEAFF
TRBJ2-7	TRBV6-1	CASSGKGLAYEQYF
TRBJ2-7	TRBV6-6	CASSYSNRGGYEQYF
TRBJ1-1	TRBV29-1	CSVDRGKTEAFF
TRBJ2-1	TRBV19	CASSGVAGKHNEQFF
TRBJ2-1	TRBV2	CASSGGQGTYNEQFF
TRBJ2-7	TRBV30	CAWSGGQGFYEQYF
TRBJ1-5	TRBV18	CASSPQGQVNQPQHF
TRBJ2-1	TRBV5-1	CASSTGHTNSYNEQFF
TRBJ2-7	TRBV19	CASSISMVAGKSGQYF
TRBJ2-7	TRBV7-3	CASSSNSPLAGGPTYEQYF
TRBJ2-3	TRBV5-1	CASSSGRRGSTDTQYF
TRBJ1-2	TRBV20-1	CSASSVYGYTF
TRBJ2-1	TRBV27	CASSILAGGPGEQFF
TRBJ2-3	TRBV5-1	CASSLPSTAGPSTDTQYF
TRBJ1-4	TRBV27	CASRPTGINEKLFF
TRBJ1-4	TRBV2	CASRSQGGEKLFF
TRBJ1-1	TRBV5-6	CASSSNGRGTEAFF
TRBJ2-2	TRBV19	CASYNPGHNTGELFF
TRBJ1-2	TRBV10-1	CASSVGRDYGYTF
TRBJ2-7	TRBV10-3	CAISESRDYEQYF
TRBJ2-1	TRBV5-6	CASSPTAFDEQFF
TRBJ1-4	TRBV21-1	CARVGAGEKLFF
TRBJ2-3	TRBV19	CASSIRQGRDTQYF
TRBJ1-2	TRBV9	CASSKGRGGGGYTF
TRBJ2-1	TRBV5-1	CASKEATGNGNEQFF
TRBJ1-1	TRBV12-1	CASRESTRAFF